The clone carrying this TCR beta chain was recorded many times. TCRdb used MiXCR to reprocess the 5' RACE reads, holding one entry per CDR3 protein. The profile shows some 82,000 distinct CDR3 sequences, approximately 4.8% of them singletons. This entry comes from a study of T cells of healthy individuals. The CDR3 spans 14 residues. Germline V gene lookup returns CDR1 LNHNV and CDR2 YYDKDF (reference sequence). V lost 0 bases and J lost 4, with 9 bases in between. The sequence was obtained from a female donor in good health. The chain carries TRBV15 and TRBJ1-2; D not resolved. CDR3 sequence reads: CATSREARSYGYTF. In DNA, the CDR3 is TGTGCCACCAGCAGAGAGGCCAGATCCTATGGCTACACCTTC.